Described below is a single T cell receptor (beta chain) sequence and its context. What this receptor recognizes is not known. The cohort consisted of approximately 690 healthy bone marrow donors. At the time of sampling, all cohort members were nominally healthy, though unrecorded immune exposures were likely present. The donor tested CMV seronegative and was one of the 352 seronegative cohort members. Each donor provided a peripheral blood sample, and peripheral blood mononuclear cells were used for TCR beta sequencing. Genomic DNA extraction from the blood cell samples was performed with the Qiagen DNeasy Blood Extraction Kit. This sample is part of a study of cytomegalovirus exposure and HLA in healthy donors listed by TCRdb under 2017. Regarding the study in general: An earlier analysis of 587 of the donors reported about 300 Gb of sequence data and 117 million unique TCR beta sequences obtained from 180 million or so T cells. Approximately 310 gigabases of sequencing data and some 85 million unique TCR sequences were included in an early release covering several hundred HLA-typed donors. Of the roughly 400 genotyped donors, 80% to 90% were placed in the genetic ancestry cluster associated with self-reported Caucasian donors. The aim of the study was to test whether cataloging public T cell receptors could identify signatures of past pathogen exposure. The study used immunosequencing to profile the T cell repertoires of some 600 subjects and linked those repertoires to cytomegalovirus serostatus. In addition to the first cohort of approximately 670 subjects, a separate validation cohort of approximately 110 different subjects was used. To predict cytomegalovirus infection status, the study brought together high-throughput TCR immunosequencing, statistical association of individual TCRs with disease status, and machine learning. In a later analysis, previously published TCR beta repertoires from more than 500 donors were re-analyzed and high-resolution HLA genotyping was added so that TCR occurrence patterns could be studied. Rather than drawing on any new phenotypic data, the later analysis identified candidate immune exposures from TCR beta sequences and the way those sequences occurred across donors. An earlier analysis of roughly 600 of the donors used high-throughput TCR beta sequencing to judge whether each TCR beta V gene segment behaved as functional or pseudogenic. Alongside the repertoire data, information on donor age, sex, ethnicity and CMV serostatus was compiled. In a later genetic analysis, genome-wide SNP genotypes for about 55% of the 666 donors were used, and that subset was treated as a discovery cohort. Every discovery cohort repertoire had been produced on one sequencing platform. Class I and class II HLA loci were covered by the typing at four-digit resolution. Typing coverage varied by locus: about 620-630 donors for A, B, C, DRB1 and DQB1; roughly 520 for DQA1; 606 for DPA1; roughly 450 for DPB1. Several DR-DQ haplotypes were treated as single units for association and clustering because of strong linkage in the cohort. Among about 410 genotyped donors of the cohort, an average of around 240,000 unique TCR beta nucleotide sequences was sequenced per donor, of which about 20% were non-productive.

The library was produced with the immunoSEQ multiplex PCR assay. For the multiplex PCR, a mixture combining 60 forward primers for TCR Vbeta segments and 13 reverse primers for TCR Jbeta segments was used. A multiplex PCR assay on genomic DNA amplified the CDR3 region of rearranged TCR beta genes. The amplified TCR beta libraries were sequenced on the Illumina HiSeq System as 87-base-pair reads. The source study handled its data this way. A later analysis counted about 80 million unique TCR beta chains across the 700 or so repertoires, and 10 million to 11 million of these chains were shared by at least two donors. To remove PCR and sequencing errors, raw reads were error-corrected and collapsed into unique sequences using a nearest-neighbor algorithm that merged closely related sequences. CDR3 sequences were aligned to IMGT reference sequences to assign V, D and J gene segments. For a sequence to be retained, a match of at least six nucleotides to both a V gene segment and a J gene segment was required. Rearrangements were called productive when the CDR3 lacked stop codons and stayed in frame with V and J; all others were non-productive. Following IMGT convention, CDR3 was defined as the stretch from the second conserved V-encoded cysteine to the conserved J-encoded phenylalanine. The earlier analysis of some 580 of the donors excluded any sequence lacking an unambiguous match to a single V gene segment. In an earlier analysis of a few hundred of the donors, a V segment was called functional when productive rearrangements were above 56.7%, and segregating when the standard deviation between donors exceeded 5%. A statistical classification framework was built to diagnose cytomegalovirus status from the catalog of TCR beta chain sequences. In a later analysis, V and J genes were assigned by comparing TCR nucleotide sequences against IMGT/GENE-DB human TR gene sequences. A later analysis assigned CDR3 sequences and most-parsimonious VDJ recombination scenarios with the TCRdist pipeline. In a later analysis, every TCR beta chain was defined by the combination of its CDR3 amino acid sequence and its V-gene family, and reads without a unique V-gene family were dropped. To address suspected cross-contamination and a sequencing artifact, a later analysis removed roughly 640 highly shared, low-generation-probability nucleotide sequences. For each public chain, a later analysis derived a clonal expansion index from normalized ranks of inferred template counts within each repertoire. Generation probabilities in a later analysis came from a VDJ recombination model fitted to out-of-frame rearrangements, and those results were checked against IGoR. Hypergeometric tests were used in a later analysis to score TCR-TCR, TCR-HLA and TCR-CMV co-occurrence, with a repertoire-size bias correction applied to the TCR pairs. In a later analysis, false discovery rates were estimated by permuting HLA or CMV assignments 20 times. In a later analysis, co-occurring TCRs were grouped with DBSCAN, and TCRdist sequence similarity was added when clustering was performed within HLA-allele-positive subsets. For co-occurrence clustering, repertoires with fewer than 30,000 or more than 120,000 public chains were excluded, along with four to six repertoires with anomalous nucleotide sharing. In TCRdb, the immuneACCESS table is reduced to in-frame sequences with V and J assigned. These tables do not hold every clone; where another copy was compared, an unresolved V gene accounts for under half, and the others remain unexplained. The V and J calls and clone size come from that table; D and trimming were worked out from the DNA. The table for this sample shows about 160,000 clones. The top ten clones comprise 1.3% of the sample.

The CDR3 has 17 amino acids, counting the end cysteine and phenylalanine. Only the CDR3 portion is preserved as DNA: 51 bases, with reading frame beginning at the first base. V is trimmed back by 6 bases and J by 5 bases, and the junction contains 15 bases that no gene match accounts for. Sequences LGHNT (CDR1) and FRNRAP (CDR2) are obtained from the germline V gene. On the study overall, not on this receptor specifically: Approximately 16 rarely observed V segments, including chromosome 9 orphons, were excluded from the earlier analysis of just under 600 of the donors because counts were too low. The sequencing pipeline was judged likely to have produced a cluster of highly shared sequence variants as a technical artifact. A later analysis found that HLA-associated TCR beta chains were more clonally expanded and had lower generation probabilities than equally common non-associated chains. According to a later genetic analysis, donors in an Asian-associated ancestry cluster had fewer N-insertions in productive TCRs than the approximately 700-donor mean. Most CMV-associated TCR beta chains appeared to be HLA-restricted in a later analysis, and the HLA associations seemed to be driven largely by CMV exposure. When HLA alleles, especially DR and DQ, strongly co-occurred, attributing TCR associations to individual alleles was difficult. A further reported finding was that TCR beta sequences accurately predicted the HLA-A and HLA-B alleles for most subjects in the first cohort. A few of the identified cytomegalovirus-associated TCR beta chains were confirmed in vitro to be specific for cytomegalovirus antigens. An earlier analysis of 450 to 750 of the donors showed that most TCR beta V segments appeared in productive rearrangements either about 87% or about 30% of the time, which broadly matched IMGT annotations. Across donors, most TCR sequences were observed very rarely, whereas some public TCRs were present in many individuals. Because some donors lacked HLA typing at each locus, the association tests relied only on the typed subset. The classifier was reported to diagnose cytomegalovirus status with high specificity and sensitivity in both the original and validation cohorts. Correlated functional status among segregating V segments might be attributable to linkage disequilibrium, but an unknown experimental factor could not be ruled out. Some IMGT-functional V segments, including TRBV6-2 and TRBV6-3, could not be distinguished by the 87-base-pair reads and were therefore excluded. At a false discovery rate of 0.05, a later analysis linked fewer than 20,000 TCR beta sequences to specific HLA alleles. This cohort had only TCR beta chains sequenced, and the lack of alpha or paired-chain data limited which features could be detected. Immune exposure information for the cohort was limited to CMV serostatus. In a later genetic analysis, a missense DCLRE1C variant was associated with V-gene and J-gene trimming of TCR beta chains, and the association was replicated in an independent cohort. Presence/absence analyses assumed roughly uniform sequencing depth across donors, an assumption that may not hold. In a later analysis, several top co-occurrence clusters were reported to appear linked to parvovirus B19, influenza, CMV and Epstein-Barr virus. The authors suggested that the approach could potentially be generalized to other disease states and immunological phenotypes. According to a later analysis, TCR association rates differed among HLA loci, with DRB1 alleles showing the most associated TCRs and HLA-C alleles showing the fewest. In the study, around 150 TCR beta chains were listed as associated with cytomegalovirus.

In this chain, TRBV12-5 is recombined with TRBJ2-2; 7 middle bases align to TRBD2. This TCR was sampled from a woman aged 55-69 years in good health and CMV-seronegative. Sequencing used PBMCs. The sequenced DNA: TGTGCTAGTGGACCCCTTAAGGCGGGGAGGGAGACCGGGGAGCTGTTTTTT. Translated, this is CASGPLKAGRETGELFF.